A single sample gave rise to the 8 T cell receptor beta chains below, sequenced in a study of blood T cell repertoires in COVID-19. TCRdb keeps only in-frame clones here, not all; method: immunoSEQ multiplex PCR. Of around 19,000 clones listed, around 92% were seen once; the top ten hold 5% to 6.5%. Source material: peripheral blood. Receptor source: a human donor in a cohort sampled during active COVID-19.

The chain recombines TRBV5-1 with TRBJ2-5; 12 nucleotides line up with TRBD2. The CDR3 is 15 amino acids. In germline, CDR1 is SGHRS, CDR2 YFSETQ. V trimming: 1 base; J trimming: 5 bases; junction bases outside the gene matches: 3. CDR3 protein: CASSLTSGRLETQYF. Here the CDR3 DNA reads TGCGCCAGCAGCTTGACTAGCGGGAGGTTGGAGACCCAGTACTTC.

DNA of the CDR3: TGTGCCAGCTCCGGGATCGCCACAGATACGCAGTATTTT. Translated, it gives CASSGIATDTQYF. The chain uses TRBV18 and TRBJ2-3; weak D call: TRBD2 (5 bases). The CDR3 loop spans 13 amino acids. Germline V CDR1 and CDR2: KGHSH, LQKENI. The V gene lost 6 bases and the J gene lost 2 bases, with 9 bases spanning the gap. The full variable domain, completed using reference TRBV18 and TRBJ2-3, is NAGVMQNPRHLVRRRGQEARLRCSPMKGHSHVYWYRQLPEEGLKFMVYLQKENIIDESGMPKERFSAEFPKEGPSILRIQQVVRGDSAAYFCASSGIATDTQYFGPGTRLTVL.

This chain uses TRBV7-8 with TRBJ2-7; D is perhaps TRBD2 (7 bases). Germline V CDR1 and CDR2: SGHVS, FQNEAQ. The CDR3 consists of 14 residues. The V end lost 4 bases, the J end lost 4 bases, and 14 bases lay between the germline ends. This chain's CDR3 is CASSSKGGGYEQYF. The CDR3 region has the DNA TGTGCCAGCAGCTCCAAGGGGGGGGGTTACGAGCAGTACTTC.

The V and J genes are TRBV2 and TRBJ1-5; D call uncertain. Germline assignment: CDR1 SNHLY and CDR2 FYNNEI. V lost 5 bases and J 3 bases, leaving 11 bases between the germline ends. The CDR3 sequence is 14 residues long. CDR3 sequence (DNA): TGTGCCAGCAGTTTGGCACAAGACAATCAGCCCCAGCATTTT. Protein sequence: CASSLAQDNQPQHF.

The genes are TRBV5-4 and TRBJ2-2; the match to TRBD2 covers 12 bases. V shed 1 base and J 5 bases; nucleotides not matched to a gene: 6. This CDR3 has 17 residues. The germline V gene encodes CDR1 SGHNT and CDR2 YYREEE (reference sequence). CDR3 nucleotides: TGTGCCAGCAGCTTGCCTAGCGGGAGGGCCAGAACCGGGGAGCTGTTTTTT. As protein: CASSLPSGRARTGELFF.

The chain uses TRBV24-1 and TRBJ1-2, with 8 bases lining up with TRBD1. This CDR3 has 12 amino acids. The germline CDR1 and CDR2 sequences are KGHDR and SFDVKD. V lost 7 bases, J lost 7 bases, and 4 bases stayed unmatched. Here the CDR3 reads CATSQGAFGYTF. In DNA, the CDR3 is TGTGCCACCAGCCAGGGGGCGTTTGGCTACACCTTC.

The chain recombines TRBV6-2 or TRBV6-3 with TRBJ2-1; D is unclear. Per germline, CDR1 MNHEY and CDR2 SVGEGT. The CDR3 is 13 residues long. V lost 0 bases to trimming and J lost 4 bases, with 4 bases between them. CDR3 loop: CASSYSIYNEQFF. The DNA of the CDR3 is TGTGCCAGCAGTTACTCAATATACAATGAGCAGTTCTTC.

The V call is TRBV7-9, the J call TRBJ1-1; 12 positions match TRBD1. Trimming at V came to 5 bases and at J to 6 bases, leaving 4 bases not matched to a gene. The V gene's germline CDR1 is SEHNR and CDR2 FQNEAQ (reference sequence). The CDR3 sequence is 14 residues long. In nucleotides, the CDR3 is TGTGCCAGCAGCCCGGGACAGGGGGCCTCTGAAGCTTTCTTT. Protein sequence: CASSPGQGASEAFF.